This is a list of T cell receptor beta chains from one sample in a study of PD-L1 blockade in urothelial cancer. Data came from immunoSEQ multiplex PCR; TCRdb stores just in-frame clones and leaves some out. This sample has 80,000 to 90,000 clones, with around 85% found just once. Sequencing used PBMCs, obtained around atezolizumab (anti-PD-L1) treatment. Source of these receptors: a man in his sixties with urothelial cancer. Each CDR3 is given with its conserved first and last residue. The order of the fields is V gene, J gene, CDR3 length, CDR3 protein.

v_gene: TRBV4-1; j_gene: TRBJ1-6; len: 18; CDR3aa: CASSLFARGGGYNSPLHF
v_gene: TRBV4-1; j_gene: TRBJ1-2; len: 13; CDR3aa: CASSQVANYGYTF
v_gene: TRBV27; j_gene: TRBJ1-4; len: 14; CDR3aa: CASSRGGPREKLFF
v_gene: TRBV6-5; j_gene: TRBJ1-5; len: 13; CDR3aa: CASMPGDNQPQHF
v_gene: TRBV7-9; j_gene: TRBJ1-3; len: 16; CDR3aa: CASTTSGTGDGNTIYF
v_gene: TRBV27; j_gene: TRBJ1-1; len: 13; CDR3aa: CASSYGTNFEAFF
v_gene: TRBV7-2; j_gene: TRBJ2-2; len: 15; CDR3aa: CASSRRTGYTGELFF
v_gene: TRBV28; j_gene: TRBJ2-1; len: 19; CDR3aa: CASKVGSSGSLGTYNEQFF
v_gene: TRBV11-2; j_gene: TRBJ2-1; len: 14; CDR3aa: CASSFSSGSGEQFF
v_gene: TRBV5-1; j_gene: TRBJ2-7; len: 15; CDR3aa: CASSWSGGTGYEQYF
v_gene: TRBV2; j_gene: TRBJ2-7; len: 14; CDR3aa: CASSGTSAFYEQYF